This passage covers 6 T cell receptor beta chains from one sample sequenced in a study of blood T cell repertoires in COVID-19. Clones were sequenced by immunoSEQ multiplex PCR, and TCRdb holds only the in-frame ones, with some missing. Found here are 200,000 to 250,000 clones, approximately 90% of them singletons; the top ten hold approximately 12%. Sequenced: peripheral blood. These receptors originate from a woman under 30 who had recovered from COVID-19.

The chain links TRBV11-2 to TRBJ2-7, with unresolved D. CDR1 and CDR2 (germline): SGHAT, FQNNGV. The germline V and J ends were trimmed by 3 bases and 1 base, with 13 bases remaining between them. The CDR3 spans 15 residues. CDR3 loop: CASSLSRVESYEQYF. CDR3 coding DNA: TGTGCCAGCAGCTTGTCCCGGGTTGAATCCTACGAGCAGTACTTC. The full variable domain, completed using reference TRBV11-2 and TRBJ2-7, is EAGVAQSPRYKIIEKRQSVAFWCNPISGHATLYWYQQILGQGPKLLIQFQNNGVVDDSQLPKDRFSAERLKGVDSTLKIQPAKLEDSAVYLCASSLSRVESYEQYFGPGTRLTVT.

The DNA for the CDR3 is TGTGCCATTAACCTCGAAGCGGGCTTGAGGGGTGAGCAGTTCTTC. This gives the protein CAINLEAGLRGEQFF. This chain joins TRBV10-3 and TRBJ2-1; D might be TRBD2 (6 bases). The germline CDR1 and CDR2 sequences are ENHRY and SYGVKD. This CDR3 has 15 residues. V was pared by 9 bases and J by 9 bases, with 24 bases between.

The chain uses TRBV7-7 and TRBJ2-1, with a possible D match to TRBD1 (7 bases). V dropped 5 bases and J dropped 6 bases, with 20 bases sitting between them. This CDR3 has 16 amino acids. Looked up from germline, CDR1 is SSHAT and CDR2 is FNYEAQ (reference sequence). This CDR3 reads CASSPRDSKGANEQFF. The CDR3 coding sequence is TGTGCCAGCAGCCCGCGGGACAGTAAAGGGGCCAATGAGCAGTTCTTC.

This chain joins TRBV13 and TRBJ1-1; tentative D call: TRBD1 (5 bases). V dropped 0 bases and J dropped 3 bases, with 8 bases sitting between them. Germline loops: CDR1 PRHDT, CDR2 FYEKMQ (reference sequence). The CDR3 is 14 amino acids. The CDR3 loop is CASSLGQVYTEAFF. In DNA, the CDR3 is TGTGCCAGCAGCTTAGGACAGGTGTACACTGAAGCTTTCTTT.

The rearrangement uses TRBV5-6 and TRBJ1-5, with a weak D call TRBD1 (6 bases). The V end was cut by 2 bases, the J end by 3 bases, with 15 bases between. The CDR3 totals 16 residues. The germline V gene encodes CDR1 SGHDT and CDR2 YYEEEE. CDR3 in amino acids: CASSFFGGADNQPQHF. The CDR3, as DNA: TGTGCCAGCAGCTTCTTTGGGGGCGCAGACAATCAGCCCCAGCATTTT.

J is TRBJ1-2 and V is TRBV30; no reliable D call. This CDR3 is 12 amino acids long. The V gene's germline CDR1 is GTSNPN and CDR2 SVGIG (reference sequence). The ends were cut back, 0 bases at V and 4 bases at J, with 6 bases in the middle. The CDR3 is CAWSVGAYGYTF. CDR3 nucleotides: TGTGCCTGGAGTGTCGGTGCCTATGGCTACACCTTC.